Given below is one TCR beta chain in context. This specimen belongs to a study of blood T cell repertoires in COVID-19. Trimming cost V 1 base and J 5 bases; bases outside gene matches: 5. This CDR3 region has 15 residues. Germline V gene lookup returns CDR1 MGHRA and CDR2 YSYEKL. Profiling relied on immunoSEQ multiplex PCR, and the TCRdb table lists in-frame clones only, not all of them. The data hold 52,000 or so clones, with about nine tenths observed a single time. The J gene is TRBJ1-5, the V gene TRBV4-1; 7 bases map to TRBD1. The sequenced sample was peripheral blood. This receptor was obtained from a man aged 55 to 70 with active COVID-19. The chain's CDR3 is CASSQGRDSYQPQHF. The CDR3 DNA reads TGCGCCAGCAGCCAAGGGCGGGACAGCTATCAGCCCCAGCATTTT.